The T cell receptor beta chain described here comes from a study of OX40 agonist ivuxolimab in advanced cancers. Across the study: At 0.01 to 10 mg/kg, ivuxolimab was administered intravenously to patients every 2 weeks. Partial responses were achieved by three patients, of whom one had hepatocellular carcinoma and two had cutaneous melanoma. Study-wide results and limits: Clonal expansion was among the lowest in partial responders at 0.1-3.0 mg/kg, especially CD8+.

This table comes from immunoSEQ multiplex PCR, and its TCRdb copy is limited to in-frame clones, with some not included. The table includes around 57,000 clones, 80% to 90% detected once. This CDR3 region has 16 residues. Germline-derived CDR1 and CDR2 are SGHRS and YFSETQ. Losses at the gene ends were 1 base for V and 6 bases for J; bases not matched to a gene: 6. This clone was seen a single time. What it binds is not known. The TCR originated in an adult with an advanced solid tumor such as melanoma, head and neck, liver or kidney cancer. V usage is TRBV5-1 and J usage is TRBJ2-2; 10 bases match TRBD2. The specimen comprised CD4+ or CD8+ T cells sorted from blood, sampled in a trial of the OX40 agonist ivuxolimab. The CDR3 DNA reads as TGCGCCAGCAGCTTGCGGCTAGCGGGAGTCCCCGGGGAGCTGTTTTTT. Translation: CASSLRLAGVPGELFF.